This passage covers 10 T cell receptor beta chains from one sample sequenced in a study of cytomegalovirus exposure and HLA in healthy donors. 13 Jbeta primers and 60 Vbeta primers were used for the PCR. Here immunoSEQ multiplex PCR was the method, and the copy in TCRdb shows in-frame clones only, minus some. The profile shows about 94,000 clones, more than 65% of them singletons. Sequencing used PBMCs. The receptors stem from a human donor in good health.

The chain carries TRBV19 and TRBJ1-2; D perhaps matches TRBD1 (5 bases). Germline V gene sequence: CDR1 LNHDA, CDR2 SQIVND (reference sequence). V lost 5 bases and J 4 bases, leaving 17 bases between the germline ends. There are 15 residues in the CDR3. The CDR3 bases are TGTGCCAGTAGTCCCCGGGACCGGGGGGTCTATGGCTACACCTTC. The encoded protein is CASSPRDRGVYGYTF.

This CDR3 is CASSGQGARTEAFF. The CDR3 bases are TGTGCCAGCAGCGGCCAGGGGGCGCGAACTGAAGCTTTCTTT. The chain employs TRBV5-4 and TRBJ1-1, with 8 bases fitting TRBD1. The CDR3 is made up of 14 amino acids. Unmatched junction bases numbered 7, after V lost 4 bases and J lost 5 bases. CDR1 is SGHNT and CDR2 is YYREEE in the germline V gene (reference sequence).

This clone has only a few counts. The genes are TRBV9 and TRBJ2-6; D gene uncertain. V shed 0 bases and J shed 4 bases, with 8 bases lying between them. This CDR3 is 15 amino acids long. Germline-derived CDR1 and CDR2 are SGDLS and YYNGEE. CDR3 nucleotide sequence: TGTGCCAGCAGCGTAGAACGAGCCGGGGCCAACGTCCTGACTTTC. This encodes CASSVERAGANVLTF.

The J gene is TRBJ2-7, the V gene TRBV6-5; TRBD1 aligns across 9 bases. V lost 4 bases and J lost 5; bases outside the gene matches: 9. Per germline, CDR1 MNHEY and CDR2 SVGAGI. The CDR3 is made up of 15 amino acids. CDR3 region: CASSSRQGDSHEQYF. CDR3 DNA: TGTGCCAGCAGTTCCCGACAGGGGGACAGCCACGAGCAGTACTTC.

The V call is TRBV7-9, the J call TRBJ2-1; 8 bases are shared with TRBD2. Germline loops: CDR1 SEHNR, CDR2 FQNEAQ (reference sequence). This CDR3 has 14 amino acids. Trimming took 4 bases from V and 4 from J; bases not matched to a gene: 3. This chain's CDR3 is CASSSPSGYNEQFF. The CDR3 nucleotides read TGTGCCAGCAGCTCACCTAGCGGGTACAATGAGCAGTTCTTC.

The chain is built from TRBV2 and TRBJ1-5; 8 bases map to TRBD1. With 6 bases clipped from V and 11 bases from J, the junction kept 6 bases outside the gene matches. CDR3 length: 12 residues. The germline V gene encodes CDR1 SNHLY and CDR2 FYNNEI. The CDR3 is CASRDDRGTQHF. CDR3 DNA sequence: TGTGCCAGCAGAGATGACAGGGGCACCCAGCATTTT.

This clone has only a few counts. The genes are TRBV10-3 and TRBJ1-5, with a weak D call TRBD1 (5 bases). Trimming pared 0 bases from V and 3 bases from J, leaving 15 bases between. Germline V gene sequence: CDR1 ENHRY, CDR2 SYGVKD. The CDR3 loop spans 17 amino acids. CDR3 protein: CAISESVLGVNNQPQHF. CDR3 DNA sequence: TGTGCCATCAGTGAGTCGGTGTTAGGGGTGAACAATCAGCCCCAGCATTTT.

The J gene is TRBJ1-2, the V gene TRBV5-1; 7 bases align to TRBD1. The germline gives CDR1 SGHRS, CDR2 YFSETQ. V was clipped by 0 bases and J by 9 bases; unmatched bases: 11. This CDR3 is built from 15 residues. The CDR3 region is CASSLGTGETLRYTF. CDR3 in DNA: TGCGCCAGCAGCTTGGGCACAGGGGAGACCCTGCGCTACACCTTC. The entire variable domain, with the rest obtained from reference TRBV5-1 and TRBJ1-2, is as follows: KAGVTQTPRYLIKTRGQQVTLSCSPISGHRSVSWYQQTPGQGLQFLFEYFSETQRNKGNFPGRFSGRQFSNSRSEMNVSTLELGDSALYLCASSLGTGETLRYTFGSGTRLTVV.

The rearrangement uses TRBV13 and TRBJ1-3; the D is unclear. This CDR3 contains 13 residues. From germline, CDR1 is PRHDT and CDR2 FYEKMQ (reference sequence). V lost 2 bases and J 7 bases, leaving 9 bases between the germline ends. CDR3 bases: TGTGCCAGCAGCTTATCGCCCGAGAACACCATATATTTT. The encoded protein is CASSLSPENTIYF.

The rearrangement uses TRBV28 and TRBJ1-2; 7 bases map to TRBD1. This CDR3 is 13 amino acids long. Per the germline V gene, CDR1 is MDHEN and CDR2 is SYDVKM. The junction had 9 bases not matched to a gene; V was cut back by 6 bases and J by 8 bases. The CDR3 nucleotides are TGTGCCAGCAGCCTCGACAGGGTGGGCGGCTACACCTTC. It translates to CASSLDRVGGYTF.